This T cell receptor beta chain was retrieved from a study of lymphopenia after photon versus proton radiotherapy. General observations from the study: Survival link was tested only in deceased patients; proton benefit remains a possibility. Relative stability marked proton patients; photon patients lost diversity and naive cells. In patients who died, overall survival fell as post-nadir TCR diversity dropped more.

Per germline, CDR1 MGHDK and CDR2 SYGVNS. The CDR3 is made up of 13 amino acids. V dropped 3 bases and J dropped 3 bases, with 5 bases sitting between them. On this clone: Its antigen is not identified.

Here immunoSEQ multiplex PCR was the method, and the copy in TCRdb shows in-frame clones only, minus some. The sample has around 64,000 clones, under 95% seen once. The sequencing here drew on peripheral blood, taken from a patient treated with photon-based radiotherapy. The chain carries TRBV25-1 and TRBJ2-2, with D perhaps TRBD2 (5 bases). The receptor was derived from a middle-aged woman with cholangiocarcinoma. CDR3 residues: CASSERDTGELFF. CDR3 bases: TGTGCCAGCAGTGAGAGGGACACCGGGGAGCTGTTTTTT.